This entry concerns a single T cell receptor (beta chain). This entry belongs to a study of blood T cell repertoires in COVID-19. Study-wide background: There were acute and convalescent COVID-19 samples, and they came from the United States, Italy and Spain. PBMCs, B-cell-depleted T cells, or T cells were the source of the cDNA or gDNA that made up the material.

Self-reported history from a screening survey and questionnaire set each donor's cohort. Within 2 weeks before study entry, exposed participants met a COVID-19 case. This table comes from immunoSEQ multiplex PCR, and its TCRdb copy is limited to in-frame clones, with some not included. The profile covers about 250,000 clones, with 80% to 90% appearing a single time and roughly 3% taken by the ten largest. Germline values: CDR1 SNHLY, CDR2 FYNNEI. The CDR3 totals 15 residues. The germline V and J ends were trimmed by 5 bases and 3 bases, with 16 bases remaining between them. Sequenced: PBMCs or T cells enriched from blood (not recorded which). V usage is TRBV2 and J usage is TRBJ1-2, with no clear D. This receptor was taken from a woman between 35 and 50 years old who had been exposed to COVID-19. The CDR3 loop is CASSPQGTGDYGYTF. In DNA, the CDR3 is TGTGCCAGCAGTCCCCAAGGTACGGGAGACTATGGCTACACCTTC.